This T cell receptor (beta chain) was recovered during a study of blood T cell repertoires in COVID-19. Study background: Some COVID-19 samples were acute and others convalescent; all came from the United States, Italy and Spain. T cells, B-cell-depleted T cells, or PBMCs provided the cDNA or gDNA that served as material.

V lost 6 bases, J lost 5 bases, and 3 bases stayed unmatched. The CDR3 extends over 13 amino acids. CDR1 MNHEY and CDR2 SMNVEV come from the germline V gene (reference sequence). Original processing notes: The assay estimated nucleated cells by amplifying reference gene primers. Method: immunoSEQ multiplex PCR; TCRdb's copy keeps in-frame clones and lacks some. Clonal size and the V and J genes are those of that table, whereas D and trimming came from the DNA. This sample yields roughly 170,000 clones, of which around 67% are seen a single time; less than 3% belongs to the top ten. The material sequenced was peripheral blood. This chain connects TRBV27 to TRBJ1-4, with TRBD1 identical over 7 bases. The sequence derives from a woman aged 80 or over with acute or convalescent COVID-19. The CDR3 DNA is TGTGCCAGCAGCATCAGGGGGAATGAAAAACTGTTTTTT. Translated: CASSIRGNEKLFF.